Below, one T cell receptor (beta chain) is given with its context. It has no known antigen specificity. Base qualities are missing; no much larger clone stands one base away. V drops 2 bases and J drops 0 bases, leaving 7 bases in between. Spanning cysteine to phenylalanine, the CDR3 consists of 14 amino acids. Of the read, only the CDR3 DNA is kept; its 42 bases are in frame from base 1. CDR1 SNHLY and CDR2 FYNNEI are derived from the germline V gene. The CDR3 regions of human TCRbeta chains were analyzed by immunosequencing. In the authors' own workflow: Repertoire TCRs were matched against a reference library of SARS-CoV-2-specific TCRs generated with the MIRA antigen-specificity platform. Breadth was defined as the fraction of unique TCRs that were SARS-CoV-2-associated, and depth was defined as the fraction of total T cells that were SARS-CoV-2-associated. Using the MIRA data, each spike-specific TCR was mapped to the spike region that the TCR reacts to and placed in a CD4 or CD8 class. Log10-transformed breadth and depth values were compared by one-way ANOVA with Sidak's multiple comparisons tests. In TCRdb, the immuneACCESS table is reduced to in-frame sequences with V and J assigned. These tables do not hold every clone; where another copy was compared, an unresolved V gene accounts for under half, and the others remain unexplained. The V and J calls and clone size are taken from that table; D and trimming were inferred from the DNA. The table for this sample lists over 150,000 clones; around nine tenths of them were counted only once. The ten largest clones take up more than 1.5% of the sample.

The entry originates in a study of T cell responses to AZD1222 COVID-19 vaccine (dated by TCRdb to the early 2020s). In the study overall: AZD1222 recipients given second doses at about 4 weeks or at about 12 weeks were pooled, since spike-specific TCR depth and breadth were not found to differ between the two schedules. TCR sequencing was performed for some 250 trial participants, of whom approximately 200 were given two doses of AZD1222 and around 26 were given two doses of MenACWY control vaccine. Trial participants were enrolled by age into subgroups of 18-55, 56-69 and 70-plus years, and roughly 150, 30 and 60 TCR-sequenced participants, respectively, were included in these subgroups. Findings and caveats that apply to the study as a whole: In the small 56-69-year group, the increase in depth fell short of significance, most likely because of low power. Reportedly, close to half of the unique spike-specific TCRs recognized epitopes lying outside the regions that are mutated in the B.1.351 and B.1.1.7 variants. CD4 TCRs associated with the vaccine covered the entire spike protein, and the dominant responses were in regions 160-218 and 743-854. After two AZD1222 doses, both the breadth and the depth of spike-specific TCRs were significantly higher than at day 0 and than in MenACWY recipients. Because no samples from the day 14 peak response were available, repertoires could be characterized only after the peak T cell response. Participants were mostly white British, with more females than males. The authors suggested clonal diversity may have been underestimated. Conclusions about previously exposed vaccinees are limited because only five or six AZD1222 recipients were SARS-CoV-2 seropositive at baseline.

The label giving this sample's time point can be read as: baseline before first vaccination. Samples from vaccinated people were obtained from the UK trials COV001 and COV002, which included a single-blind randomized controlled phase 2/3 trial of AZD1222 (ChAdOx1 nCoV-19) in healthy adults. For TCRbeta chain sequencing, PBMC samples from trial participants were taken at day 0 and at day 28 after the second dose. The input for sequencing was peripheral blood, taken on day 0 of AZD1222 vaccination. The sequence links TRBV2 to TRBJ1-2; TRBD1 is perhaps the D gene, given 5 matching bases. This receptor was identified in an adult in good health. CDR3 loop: CASSEQGANYGYTF. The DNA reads TGTGCCAGCAGTGAACAGGGCGCTAACTATGGCTACACCTTC.